Listed below are T cell receptor beta chains from one sample, sequenced in a study of OX40 agonist ivuxolimab in advanced cancers. TCRdb's copy holds only in-frame clones and misses some; the assay was immunoSEQ multiplex PCR. The table includes approximately 58,000 clones, roughly 80% detected once. The sequencing used CD4+ or CD8+ T cells sorted from blood, collected in a trial of the OX40 agonist ivuxolimab. These receptors originate from an adult with an advanced solid tumor such as melanoma, head and neck, liver or kidney cancer. The CDR3 runs from the conserved cysteine through the conserved F or W. A D gene is named only where the DNA matches it firmly. Clone size is given for some rows only: seen once, a few or many times, or a class if the clone is expanded.

V gene	D gene	J gene	clone size	CDR3 DNA	CDR3 protein
TRBV9	-	TRBJ2-1	-	TGTGCCAGCAGCGTAGACGGTGGCGTAGCGGTTTACAATGAGCAGTTCTTC	CASSVDGGVAVYNEQFF
TRBV7-3	TRBD1	TRBJ1-2	-	TGTGCCAGCAGCTTCGACCGGGACAGGGACTACACCTTC	CASSFDRDRDYTF
TRBV6-1	-	TRBJ2-2	-	TGTGCCAGCAGTGAAGAGACAGCGAACACCGGGGAGCTGTTTTTT	CASSEETANTGELFF
TRBV5-1	-	TRBJ2-7	-	TGCGCCAGCAGCCGGAGGGGAGAGCCCTACGAGCAGTACTTC	CASSRRGEPYEQYF
TRBV6-1	-	TRBJ1-5	-	TGTGCCAGCAGTGAATCGGGCAGACCCAATCAGCCCCAGCATTTT	CASSESGRPNQPQHF
TRBV14	TRBD1	TRBJ1-2	-	TGTGCCAGCAGCGGTCGGGACAGAGCGAGCTATGGCTACACCTTC	CASSGRDRASYGYTF
TRBV5-4	-	TRBJ2-3	-	TGTGCCAGCAGCTTGTCCGTACGCAAAGATACGCAGTATTTT	CASSLSVRKDTQYF
TRBV29-1	-	TRBJ2-3	-	TGCAGCGTTGAGGCGGCAGCTTCCCCCACAGATACGCAGTATTTT	CSVEAAASPTDTQYF
TRBV5-4	-	TRBJ2-2	-	TGTGCCAGCAGCTTGGACAGGGTCGGCCAGTCGGAGCTGTTTTTT	CASSLDRVGQSELFF
TRBV15	TRBD1	TRBJ1-2	-	TGTGCCACCAGCAGAGCGGTTAGGGACAGGGGGTCTCTCTACACCTTC	CATSRAVRDRGSLYTF
TRBV5-1	-	TRBJ2-5	-	TGCGCCAGCGGTGGCGGGAATTCGGAGACCCAGTACTTC	CASGGGNSETQYF
TRBV30	-	TRBJ1-5	-	TGTGCCTGGAGTATTACTGATAATCAGCCCCAGCATTTT	CAWSITDNQPQHF
TRBV7-2	-	TRBJ2-6	-	TGTGCCAGCAGAAAGGGAGAGGGGCGCGGGGCCAACGTCCTGACTTTC	CASRKGEGRGANVLTF
TRBV19	-	TRBJ2-6	-	TGTGCCAGTAGTATCAGGGAGGCCGGGGCCAACGTCCTGACTTTC	CASSIREAGANVLTF
TRBV15	-	TRBJ2-5	-	TGTGCCACCAGGGGGGGCTCAGAGACCCAGTACTTC	CATRGGSETQYF
TRBV27	-	TRBJ1-6	few	TGTGCCACCCGTCGGGACGGCAATTCACCCCTCCACTTT	CATRRDGNSPLHF
TRBV18	TRBD1	TRBJ2-5	many	TGTGCCAGCTCACCACCACAGGGGGGTTCCCAAGAGACCCAGTACTTC	CASSPPQGGSQETQYF
TRBV15	-	TRBJ2-7	-	TGTGCCACCAGCAGGGTAAGAGGGAGCTACGAGCAGTACTTC	CATSRVRGSYEQYF
TRBV5-4	TRBD2	TRBJ2-3	-	TGTGCCAGCAGCTTGGAGGGACTAGCGGGGGAGAGCACAGATACGCAGTATTTT	CASSLEGLAGESTDTQYF
TRBV7-6	-	TRBJ2-5	-	TGTGCCAGCAGCGCTTCCAGAGAGACCCAGTACTTC	CASSASRETQYF
TRBV5-5	-	TRBJ2-3	-	TGTGCCAGCAGCTTTCGACTCGACCCTGGTGGCGCAGATACGCAGTATTTT	CASSFRLDPGGADTQYF
TRBV5-1	-	TRBJ2-3	-	TGCGCCAGCAGCTTGGGGGGGGGCGTGAGCACAGATACGCAGTATTTT	CASSLGGGVSTDTQYF
TRBV5-1	TRBD1	TRBJ2-1	-	TGCGCCAGCGCACAGGGGGGAAGGAATGAGCAGTTCTTC	CASAQGGRNEQFF
TRBV7-9	-	TRBJ2-7	-	TGTGCCAGCGGTGACGACAGATCCTACGAGCAGTACTTC	CASGDDRSYEQYF
TRBV18	-	TRBJ2-6	-	TGTGCCAGCTCACCCAGCGAGTCTGGGGCCAACGTCCTGACTTTC	CASSPSESGANVLTF